Listed here are 21 T cell receptor beta chains from one sample, sequenced in a study of immune evolution from preneoplasia to lung adenocarcinoma. Method: immunoSEQ multiplex PCR; TCRdb's copy keeps in-frame clones and lacks some. The repertoire includes about 21,000 clones, approximately 71% of them detected once, and around 5.6% sits in the top ten. Sample: FFPE invasive lung adenocarcinoma tissue. The receptor source for this set is a person in their 60s with lung adenocarcinoma.

The CDR3 coding sequence is TGTGCCAGCAGCTGGACATTCGGAAACATTCAGTACTTC. This sequence encodes CASSWTFGNIQYF. V usage is TRBV27 and J usage is TRBJ2-4, with D possibly TRBD1 on 5 matching bases. The CDR3 runs 13 residues. Germline-derived CDR1 and CDR2 are MNHEY and SMNVEV (reference sequence). V lost 6 bases to trimming and J lost 6 bases, with 12 bases between them.

V gene TRBV28 combines with J gene TRBJ1-1; D not resolved. V lost 2 bases, J lost 1 base, and 8 bases lay in between. The CDR3 is 14 residues long. In germline, CDR1 is MDHEN, CDR2 SYDVKM. Here the CDR3 reads CASSLTGKNTEAFF. The DNA for the CDR3 is TGTGCCAGCAGTTTAACGGGGAAGAACACTGAAGCTTTCTTT.

This clone was seen a few times. The chain links TRBV7-3 to TRBJ1-2, with TRBD1 identical over 7 bases. The CDR3 spans 13 residues. The V gene end was trimmed by 0 bases and the J gene end by 13 bases; junction bases not matched to a gene: 8. Per the germline V gene, CDR1 is SGHTA and CDR2 is FQGTGA. DNA for the CDR3: TGTGCCAGCAGCTTAACGCTACAGGGGAGTATCACCTTC. Translating it yields CASSLTLQGSITF.

This clone was picked up a small number of times. The chain joins TRBV19 to TRBJ2-7; D not certain. The germline V gene encodes CDR1 LNHDA and CDR2 SQIVND (reference sequence). CDR3 length equals 17 residues. V lost 1 base to trimming and J lost 2 bases, with 18 bases between them. The CDR3 sequence: CASSIVRESCLTYEQYF. CDR3 sequence (DNA): TGTGCCAGTAGTATAGTGCGTGAGTCCTGCCTAACCTACGAGCAGTACTTC.

This clone was detected only a few times. This rearrangement joins TRBV28 to TRBJ2-1; TRBD1 is a possible D gene (6 bases). The CDR3 contains 14 residues. Deletions cut 3 bases from V and 9 bases from J, with 15 bases between. Germline values: CDR1 MDHEN, CDR2 SYDVKM. The CDR3: CASSFFDPRGEQFF. In DNA form, the CDR3 reads TGTGCCAGCAGTTTTTTCGACCCCAGGGGTGAGCAGTTCTTC. Combining the CDR3 with reference TRBV28 and TRBJ2-1 gives the whole variable domain DVKVTQSSRYLVKRTGEKVFLECVQDMDHENMFWYRQDPGLGLRLIYFSYDVKMKEKGDIPEGYSVSREKKERFSLILESASTNQTSMYLCASSFFDPRGEQFFGPGTRLTVL.

The CDR3 DNA sequence: TGTGCCAGCAGTCTGGGACCCACTTCCCTGGACGAGCAGTACTTC. Amino acids: CASSLGPTSLDEQYF. The V and J genes are TRBV5-5 and TRBJ2-7; TRBD1 or TRBD2 may be the D gene (5 bases each). CDR1 and CDR2 from the germline V gene are SGHKS and YYEKEE (reference sequence). The CDR3 contains 15 residues. Trimming took 5 bases from V and 5 from J, leaving 20 bases between them.

The table lists this clone with a count of one. The junction departs from germline at one end; a sequencing error may be responsible. This chain connects TRBV7-9 to TRBJ2-7; possibly TRBD1 for D (6 bases). This CDR3 has 16 residues. Germline CDR1 SEHNR, CDR2 FQNEAQ (reference sequence). CDR3 protein: CASSQPGALGSYEQYF. CDR3 sequence (DNA): TGCGCCAGCAGCCAACCAGGGGCCCTGGGCTCGTACGAGCAGTACTTC. The variable domain in full, with the rest retrieved from reference TRBV7-9 and TRBJ2-7, is DTGVSQNPRHKITKRGQNVTFRCDPISEHNRLYWYRQTLGQGPEFLTYFQNEAQLEKSRLLSDRFSAERPKGSFSTLEIQRTEQGDSAMYLCASSQPGALGSYEQYFGPGTRLTVT.

This clone was seen just once. The V and J genes are TRBV11-2 and TRBJ2-1; D perhaps matches TRBD2 (5 bases). Trimming left V 0 bases short and J 10 bases short, with 10 bases between. The CDR3 runs to 13 residues. Germline V gene lookup returns CDR1 SGHAT and CDR2 FQNNGV. The CDR3: CASSLEGRGEQFF. CDR3 in DNA: TGTGCCAGCAGCTTAGAAGGTCGGGGAGAGCAGTTCTTC.

DNA of the CDR3: TGTGCCAGCAGCGTAGGGAGGGCAGGCGATGGCTACACCTTC. Its protein product is CASSVGRAGDGYTF. V gene TRBV9 combines with J gene TRBJ1-2; D is unclear. The CDR3 extends over 14 amino acids. V was pared by 0 bases and J by 6 bases, with 12 bases between. Germline-derived CDR1 and CDR2 are SGDLS and YYNGEE. The complete variable domain, with remaining parts taken from reference TRBV9 and TRBJ1-2, reads DSGVTQTPKHLITATGQRVTLRCSPRSGDLSVYWYQQSLDQGLQFLIQYYNGEERAKGNILERFSAQQFPDLHSELNLSSLELGDSALYFCASSVGRAGDGYTFGSGTRLTVV.

The chain uses TRBV2 and TRBJ1-2; tentatively, D is TRBD1 (5 bases). In germline, CDR1 is SNHLY, CDR2 FYNNEI. The CDR3 runs to 14 residues. V was shortened by 4 bases and J by 8 bases, with 17 bases between the two germline ends. The CDR3 is CASSAVPGEGGYTF. The DNA for the CDR3 is TGTGCCAGCAGTGCCGTTCCGGGGGAAGGGGGCTACACCTTC.

The chain uses TRBV27 and TRBJ1-4, with TRBD1 as a possible D gene (5 bases). The length of the CDR3 is 13 residues. Per the germline V gene, CDR1 is MNHEY and CDR2 is SMNVEV (reference sequence). Between the trimmed V and J ends, which lost 10 bases and 6 bases, there was a span of 15 bases. CDR3 sequence: CATRGGGDEKLFF. The CDR3 coding sequence is TGTGCCACCCGTGGGGGAGGTGATGAAAAACTGTTTTTT.

The chain employs TRBV2 and TRBJ1-5; the match to TRBD1 covers 8 bases. CDR1 and CDR2 (germline): SNHLY, FYNNEI. This CDR3 spans 14 amino acids. Trimming cost V 5 bases and J 2 bases; bases outside gene matches: 2. CDR3 sequence (DNA): TGTGCCAGCAGTTCGGACAGGGGCAATCAGCCCCAGCATTTT. Translating gives CASSSDRGNQPQHF.

This chain joins TRBV6-4 and TRBJ2-7; 7 positions match TRBD1. From germline, CDR1 is MRHNA and CDR2 SNTAGT. The CDR3 covers 14 residues. After removal of 6 bases from V and 2 bases from J, the junction contained 7 bases not matched to a gene. CDR3 nucleotides: TGTGCCAGCAGGCCCCGGGACAGAACCTACGAGCAGTACTTC. Translation gives CASRPRDRTYEQYF.

The chain joins TRBV5-1 to TRBJ2-5; 10 nucleotides match TRBD1. Per germline, CDR1 SGHRS and CDR2 YFSETQ. This CDR3 comprises 16 residues. With 4 bases clipped from V and 7 bases from J, the junction kept 13 bases outside the gene matches. For the CDR3, the DNA is TGCGCCAGCAGCGGATCCGGGACAGGGGCACCCTGGACCCAGTACTTC. It encodes CASSGSGTGAPWTQYF. Full variable domain (remainder filled in from reference TRBV5-1 and TRBJ2-5): KAGVTQTPRYLIKTRGQQVTLSCSPISGHRSVSWYQQTPGQGLQFLFEYFSETQRNKGNFPGRFSGRQFSNSRSEMNVSTLELGDSALYLCASSGSGTGAPWTQYFGPGTRLLVL.

The rearrangement joins TRBV9 to TRBJ1-3; D is unclear. V lost 0 bases to trimming and J lost 2 bases, with 12 bases between them. Germline-derived CDR1 and CDR2 are SGDLS and YYNGEE. CDR3 length: 16 residues. In DNA form, the CDR3 reads TGTGCCAGCAGCGTAGGACTACCTAAAGCTGGAAACACCATATATTTT. This gives the protein CASSVGLPKAGNTIYF.

The count of this clone is one. The gene calls are TRBV28 and TRBJ1-1, with D perhaps matching TRBD1 (6 bases). This CDR3 is 14 amino acids long. Germline assignment: CDR1 MDHEN and CDR2 SYDVKM. Trimming cost V 5 bases and J 2 bases, with 12 bases left between them. CDR3 nucleotide sequence: TGTGCCAGCAGTAACGGACAGAGCAACACTGAAGCTTTCTTT. Translation gives CASSNGQSNTEAFF.

V and J are TRBV12-5 and TRBJ2-1, with a tentative D call TRBD1 (5 bases). The CDR3 runs 15 residues. Germline loops: CDR1 LGHNT, CDR2 FRNRAP. Trimming took 5 bases from V and 3 from J, leaving 14 bases between them. The CDR3 DNA reads TGTGCTAGTGGTCAGGGAACAGTGGTCTACAATGAGCAGTTCTTC. Amino acid sequence: CASGQGTVVYNEQFF. The full variable domain, with the rest looked up from reference TRBV12-5 and TRBJ2-1, is DARVTQTPRHKVTEMGQEVTMRCQPILGHNTVFWYRQTMMQGLELLAYFRNRAPLDDSGMPKDRFSAEMPDATLATLKIQPSEPRDSAVYFCASGQGTVVYNEQFFGPGTRLTVL.

V and J are TRBV18 and TRBJ2-3; D unresolved. The CDR3 loop spans 13 amino acids. Trimming removed 0 bases from V and 6 bases from J, with 7 bases in between. Germline V CDR1 and CDR2: KGHSH, LQKENI. The CDR3 DNA reads TGTGCCAGCTCACCACCGTTAATGGATACGCAGTATTTT. It is translated as CASSPPLMDTQYF.

This clone is categorized as medium-sized. The V gene is TRBV15, the J gene TRBJ2-3; 7 nucleotides match TRBD2. Germline lookup yields CDR1 LNHNV and CDR2 YYDKDF (reference sequence). CDR3 length: 16 residues. V lost 5 bases, J lost 0 bases, and 8 bases stayed unmatched. The CDR3 DNA is TGTGCCACCAGCCTCGGGGAGCGGGAAAGCACAGATACGCAGTATTTT. As protein: CATSLGERESTDTQYF.

The chain is built from TRBV5-1 and TRBJ2-3; D is unclear. The CDR3 loop spans 14 amino acids. Deletions cut 0 bases from V and 2 bases from J, with 7 bases between. Germline assignment: CDR1 SGHRS and CDR2 YFSETQ. The CDR3 coding sequence is TGCGCCAGCAGCTTGGCCACCTCCACAGATACGCAGTATTTT. It codes for CASSLATSTDTQYF.

This clone was seen just once. The chain uses TRBV7-9 and TRBJ2-3, with TRBD2 matching 13 bases. With 4 bases clipped from V and 4 bases from J, the junction kept 5 bases outside the gene matches. The CDR3 totals 16 residues. Germline V CDR1 and CDR2: SEHNR, FQNEAQ (reference sequence). The CDR3 DNA reads as TGTGCCAGCAGCTCCGGGACTAGCGGGAAGGCAGATACGCAGTATTTT. Translated, it gives CASSSGTSGKADTQYF.